This T cell receptor (beta chain) was identified during a study of blood T cell repertoires in COVID-19. In the study overall: Sites in the United States, Italy and Spain provided acute and convalescent COVID-19 samples.

Here immunoSEQ multiplex PCR was the method, and the copy in TCRdb shows in-frame clones only, minus some. This sample has tens of thousands of clones, with about 80% found just once. This clone appeared a few times. Germline-derived CDR1 and CDR2 are MDHEN and SYDVKM. V dropped 6 bases and J dropped 3 bases, with 17 bases sitting between them. The CDR3 runs to 16 residues. This TCR derives from an older woman with acute or convalescent COVID-19. Sequencing input: peripheral blood. The rearrangement links TRBV28 to TRBJ1-4, with a tentative D call TRBD1 (5 bases). The CDR3 loop reads CASRSRGGAANEKLFF. In nucleotides, the CDR3 is TGTGCCAGCAGATCCCGAGGAGGGGCGGCTAATGAAAAACTGTTTTTT.